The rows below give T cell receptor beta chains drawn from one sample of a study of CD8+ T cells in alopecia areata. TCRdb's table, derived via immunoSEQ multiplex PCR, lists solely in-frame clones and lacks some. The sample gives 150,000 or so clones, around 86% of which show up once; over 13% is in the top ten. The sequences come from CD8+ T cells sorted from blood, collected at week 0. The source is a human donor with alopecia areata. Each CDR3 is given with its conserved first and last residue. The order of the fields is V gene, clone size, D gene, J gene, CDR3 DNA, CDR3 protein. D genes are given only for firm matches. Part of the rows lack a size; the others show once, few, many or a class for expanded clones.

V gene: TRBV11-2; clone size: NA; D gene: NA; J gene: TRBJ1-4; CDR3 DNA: TGTGCCAGCAGCCGCGATCCGGCAGCTAATGAAAAACTGTTTTTT; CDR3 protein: CASSRDPAANEKLFF
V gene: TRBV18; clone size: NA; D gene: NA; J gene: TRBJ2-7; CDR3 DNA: TGTGCCAGCTCTCCGGCTCCACACAAGTACGAGCAGTACTTC; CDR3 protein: CASSPAPHKYEQYF
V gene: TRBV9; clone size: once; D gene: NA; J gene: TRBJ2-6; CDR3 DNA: TGTGCCAGCAGCGTATTAATCTCTGGGGCCAACGTCCTGACTTTC; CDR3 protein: CASSVLISGANVLTF
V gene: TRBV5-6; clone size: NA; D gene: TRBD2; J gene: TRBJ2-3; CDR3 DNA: TGTGCCAGCACTAGCGGGAGGGTCGCAGATACGCAGTATTTT; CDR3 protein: CASTSGRVADTQYF
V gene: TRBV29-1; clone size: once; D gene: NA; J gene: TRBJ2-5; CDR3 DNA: TGCAGCGTTTTCGCTTACACGGTCCAAGAGACCCAGTACTTC; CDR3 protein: CSVFAYTVQETQYF
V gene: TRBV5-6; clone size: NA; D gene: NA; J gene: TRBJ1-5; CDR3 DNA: TGTGCCAGCAGCTTGGCCGGGCATAGCAATCAGCCCCAGCATTTT; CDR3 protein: CASSLAGHSNQPQHF
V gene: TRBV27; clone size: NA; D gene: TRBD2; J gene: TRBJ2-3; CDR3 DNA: TGTGCCAGCAGGCACTGGTCAGGACTAGCGGGAGCAGATACGCAGTATTTT; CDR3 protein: CASRHWSGLAGADTQYF
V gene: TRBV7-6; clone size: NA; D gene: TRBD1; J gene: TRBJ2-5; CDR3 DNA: TGTGCCAGCAGCTTACCGACAGGGGAGGAGACCCAGTACTTC; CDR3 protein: CASSLPTGEETQYF
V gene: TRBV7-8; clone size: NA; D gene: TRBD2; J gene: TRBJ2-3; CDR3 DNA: TGTGCCAGCAGCAGGACTAGCGGGAGCACAGATACGCAGTATTTT; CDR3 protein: CASSRTSGSTDTQYF
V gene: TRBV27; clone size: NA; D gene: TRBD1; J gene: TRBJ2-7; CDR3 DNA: TGTGCCAGCAGTCCCGGGACAGGGAAACGATACGAGCAGTACTTC; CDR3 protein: CASSPGTGKRYEQYF
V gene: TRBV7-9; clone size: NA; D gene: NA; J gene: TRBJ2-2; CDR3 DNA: TGTGCCAGCAGCCCGCTTTCCGGGGAGCTGTTTTTT; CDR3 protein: CASSPLSGELFF
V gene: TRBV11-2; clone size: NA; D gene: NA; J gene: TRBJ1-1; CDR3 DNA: TGTGCCAGCAGTCTCGGTATGGGGAACACTGAAGCTTTCTTT; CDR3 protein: CASSLGMGNTEAFF
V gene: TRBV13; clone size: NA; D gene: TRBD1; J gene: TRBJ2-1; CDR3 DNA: TGTGCCAGCAGCTTAGATCGGACAGGGGGCCATGAGCAGTTCTTC; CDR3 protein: CASSLDRTGGHEQFF
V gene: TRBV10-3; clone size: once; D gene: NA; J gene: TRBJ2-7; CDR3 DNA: TGTGCCATCACAAACGAGAGGGGGGGCGTATACGAGCAGTACTTC; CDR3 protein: CAITNERGGVYEQYF
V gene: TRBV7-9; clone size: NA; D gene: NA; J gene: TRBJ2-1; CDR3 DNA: TGTGCCAGCAGCCAGACTAGGAGTTCGGGCGATGAGCAGTTCTTC; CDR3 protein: CASSQTRSSGDEQFF
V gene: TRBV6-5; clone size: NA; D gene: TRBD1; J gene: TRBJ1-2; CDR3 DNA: TGTGCCAGCAGTTACACCCCGGACAGGGTCTATGGCTACACCTTC; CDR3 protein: CASSYTPDRVYGYTF
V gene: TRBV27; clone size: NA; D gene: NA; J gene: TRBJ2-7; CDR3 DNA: TGTGCCAGCAGTTTTAGTAGGGCTCGGTGGTACGAGCAGTACTTC; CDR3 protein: CASSFSRARWYEQYF
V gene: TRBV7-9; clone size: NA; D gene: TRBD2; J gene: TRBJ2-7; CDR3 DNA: TGTGCCAGCAGTCCCTTCAGCGGGAGTATCTACGAGCAGTACTTC; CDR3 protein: CASSPFSGSIYEQYF
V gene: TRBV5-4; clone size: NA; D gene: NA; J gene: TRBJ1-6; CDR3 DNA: TGTGCCAGCAGCTTGGCCCAGGGGAGCTCCTATAATTCACCCCTCCACTTT; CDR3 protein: CASSLAQGSSYNSPLHF
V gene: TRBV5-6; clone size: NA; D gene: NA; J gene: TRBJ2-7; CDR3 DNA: TGTGCCAGCACCTTCGGTCGAGGCGAGCAGTACTTC; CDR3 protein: CASTFGRGEQYF
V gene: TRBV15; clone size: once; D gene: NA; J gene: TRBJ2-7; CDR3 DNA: TGTGCCACCAGCCCCCTCTCCGCAGGGATATACGAGCAGTACTTC; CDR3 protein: CATSPLSAGIYEQYF
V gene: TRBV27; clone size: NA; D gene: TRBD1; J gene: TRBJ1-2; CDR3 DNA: TGTGCCAGCAGTCCGACAGGGATGGGCTACACCTTC; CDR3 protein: CASSPTGMGYTF
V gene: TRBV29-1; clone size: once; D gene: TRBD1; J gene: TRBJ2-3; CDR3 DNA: TGCAGCGTGGCTGACAGGGATTTCACAGATACGCAGTATTTT; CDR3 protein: CSVADRDFTDTQYF
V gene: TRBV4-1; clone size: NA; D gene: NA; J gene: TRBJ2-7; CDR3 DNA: TGCGCCAGCAGCCAAGATTTGGTCTCGGTGAAGCAGTACTTC; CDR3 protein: CASSQDLVSVKQYF
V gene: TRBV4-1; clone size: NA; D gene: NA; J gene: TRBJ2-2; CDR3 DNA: TGCGCCAGCAGCCAAGATTTGGGCCAGGGGGGCACCGGGGAGCTGTTTTTT; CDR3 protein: CASSQDLGQGGTGELFF
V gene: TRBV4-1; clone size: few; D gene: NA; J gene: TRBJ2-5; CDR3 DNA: TGCGCCAGCAGCCAAGAAGACAGGCCGGAGACCCAGTACTTC; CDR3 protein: CASSQEDRPETQYF
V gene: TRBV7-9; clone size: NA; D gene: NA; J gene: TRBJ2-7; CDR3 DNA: TGTGCCAGCAGCTTCTCAGGCAACGAGCAGTACTTC; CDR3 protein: CASSFSGNEQYF
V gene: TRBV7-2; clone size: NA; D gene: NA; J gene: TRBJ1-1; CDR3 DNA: TGTGCCAGCAGCTTATCAGGGCCATCTGCTTTCTTT; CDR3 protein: CASSLSGPSAFF
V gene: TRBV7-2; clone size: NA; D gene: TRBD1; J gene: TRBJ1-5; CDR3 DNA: TGTGCCAGCAGCTCCCTAGACAGGGATGTTAATCAGCCCCAGCATTTT; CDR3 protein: CASSSLDRDVNQPQHF
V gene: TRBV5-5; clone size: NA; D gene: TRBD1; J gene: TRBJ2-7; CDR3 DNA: TGTGCCAGCAGCCCACTACAGGGGTCGGCGCCCTACGAGCAGTACTTC; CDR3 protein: CASSPLQGSAPYEQYF
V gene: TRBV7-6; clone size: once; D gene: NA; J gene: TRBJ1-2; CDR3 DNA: TGTGCCAGCAGCCGAAACAGGGATGGCTACACCTTC; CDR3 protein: CASSRNRDGYTF
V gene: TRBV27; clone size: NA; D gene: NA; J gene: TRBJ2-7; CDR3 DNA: TGTGCCAGCAGTTCCCGCAGCACCTACGAGCAGTACTTC; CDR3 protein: CASSSRSTYEQYF
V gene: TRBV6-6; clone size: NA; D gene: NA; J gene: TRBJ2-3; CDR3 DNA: TGTGCCAGCAACCGCAGGGGTGAGGCAGATACGCAGTATTTT; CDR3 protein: CASNRRGEADTQYF
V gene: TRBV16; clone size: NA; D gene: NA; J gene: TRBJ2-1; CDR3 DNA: TGTGCCAGCAGCCAATACTTGGATAAGCGGTTCTTC; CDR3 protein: CASSQYLDKRFF
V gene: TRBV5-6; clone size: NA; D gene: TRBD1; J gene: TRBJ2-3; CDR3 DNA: TGTGCCAGCAGCCCCAGGGGGCGCGCAGATACGCAGTATTTT; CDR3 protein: CASSPRGRADTQYF
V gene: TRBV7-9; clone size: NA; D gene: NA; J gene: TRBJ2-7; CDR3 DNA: TGTGCCAGCAGCTTCGGGGACTACGAGCAGTACTTC; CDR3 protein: CASSFGDYEQYF
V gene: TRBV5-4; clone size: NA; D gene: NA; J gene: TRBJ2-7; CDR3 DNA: TGTGCCAGCAGCTTGGGAACCCCTACCTACGAGCAGTACTTC; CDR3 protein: CASSLGTPTYEQYF
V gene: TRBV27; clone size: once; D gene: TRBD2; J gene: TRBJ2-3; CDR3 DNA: TGTGCCAGCAGTCTGACTAGCGCCTCTACAGATACGCAGTATTTT; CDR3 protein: CASSLTSASTDTQYF
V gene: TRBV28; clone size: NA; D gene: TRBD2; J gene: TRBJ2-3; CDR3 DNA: TGTGCCAGCAGTTTGGCTAGCGGGGCTAGCACAGATACGCAGTATTTT; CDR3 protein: CASSLASGASTDTQYF
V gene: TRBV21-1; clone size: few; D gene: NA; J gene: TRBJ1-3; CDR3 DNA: TGTGCCAGCAGCAAATGTGGCAGCCACTCTGGAAACACCATATATTTT; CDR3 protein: CASSKCGSHSGNTIYF
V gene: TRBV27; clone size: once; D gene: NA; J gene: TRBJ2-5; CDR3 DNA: TGTGCCAGCAGTTCGGGTAGGGATACCCAGTACTTC; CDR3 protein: CASSSGRDTQYF
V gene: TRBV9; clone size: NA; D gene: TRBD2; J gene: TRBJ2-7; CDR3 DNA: TGTGCCAGCAGCGTTGGCGGGAGCGGCGACGAGCAGTACTTC; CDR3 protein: CASSVGGSGDEQYF
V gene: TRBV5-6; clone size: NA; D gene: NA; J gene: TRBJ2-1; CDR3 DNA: TGTGCCAGCAGCAGGGAGAAGTGGGGCATATACAATGAGCAGTTCTTC; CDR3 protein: CASSREKWGIYNEQFF
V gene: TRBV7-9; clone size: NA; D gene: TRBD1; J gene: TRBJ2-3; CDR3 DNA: TGTGCCAGCAGCTCCCGAGGGACAGACAGCACAGATACGCAGTATTTT; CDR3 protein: CASSSRGTDSTDTQYF